The clone carrying this T cell receptor beta chain was picked up a small number of times. The antigen is unknown. The sample is drawn from a study of T-cell reconstitution after alpha-beta-depleted transplantation in children. The study's findings and limits: Expanded graft clones, several hundred of them, were reportedly the source of alpha-beta T cells about two months after transplant. Diversity of TCRbeta at day 60 was high in some patients, arising from surviving recipient T cells and thymic progenitors. T-cell counts and diversity at one year post-transplant came mainly from newly produced T cells.

Unique molecular identifiers were used in preparing the TCRbeta library. TCRdb fed the PCR reads into MiXCR, producing one record per CDR3 protein. The table lists approximately 89,000 distinct CDR3 sequences, roughly a sixth of them singletons, with 15% to 20% in the top ten. Looked up from germline, CDR1 is DFQATT and CDR2 is SNEGSKA (reference sequence). V was pared by 6 bases and J by 0 bases, with 11 bases between. The length of the CDR3 is 13 residues. The receptor was isolated from a male patient between 2 and 10 years old who had a stem cell transplant for acute lymphoblastic leukemia, so the T cells may come from the graft donor. The chain combines TRBV20-1 with TRBJ1-2; unclear D gene. This sample comprised PBMCs, mostly from graft donor cells, obtained 180 days after TCRalphabeta/CD19-depleted stem cell transplant. The CDR3 is CSASLKANYGYTF. The DNA for the CDR3 is TGCAGTGCCTCGTTGAAAGCTAACTATGGCTACACCTTC.